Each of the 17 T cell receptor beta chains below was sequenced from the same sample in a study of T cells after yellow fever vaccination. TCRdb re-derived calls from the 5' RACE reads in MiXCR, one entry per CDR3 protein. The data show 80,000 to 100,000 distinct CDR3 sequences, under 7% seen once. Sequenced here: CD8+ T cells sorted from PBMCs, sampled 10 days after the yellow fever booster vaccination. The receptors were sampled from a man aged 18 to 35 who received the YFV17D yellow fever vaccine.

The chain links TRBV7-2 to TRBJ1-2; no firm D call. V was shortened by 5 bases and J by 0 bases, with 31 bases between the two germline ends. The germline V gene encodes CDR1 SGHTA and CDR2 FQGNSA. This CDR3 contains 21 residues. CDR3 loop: CASSPTLLVPNPADANYGYTF. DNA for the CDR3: TGTGCCAGCAGCCCTACCCTCCTCGTCCCCAATCCGGCAGACGCTAACTATGGCTACACCTTC. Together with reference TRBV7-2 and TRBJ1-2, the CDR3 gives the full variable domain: GAGVSQSPSNKVTEKGKDVELRCDPISGHTALYWYRQSLGQGLEFLIYFQGNSAPDKSGLPSDRFSAERTGGSVSTLTIQRTQQEDSAVYLCASSPTLLVPNPADANYGYTFGSGTRLTVV.

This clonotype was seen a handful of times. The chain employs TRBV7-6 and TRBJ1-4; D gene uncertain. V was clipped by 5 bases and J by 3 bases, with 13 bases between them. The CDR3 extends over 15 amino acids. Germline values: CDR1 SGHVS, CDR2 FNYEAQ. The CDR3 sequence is CASSPDVKANEKLFF. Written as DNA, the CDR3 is TGTGCCAGCAGCCCAGATGTGAAGGCTAATGAAAAACTGTTTTTT.

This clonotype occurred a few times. CDR3 nucleotide sequence: TGTGCCAGCAGTGATGGACAGGGGGGGCCCGGGGAGCTGTTTTTT. Its translation is CASSDGQGGPGELFF. This chain links TRBV6-1 with TRBJ2-2, with 10 positions matching TRBD1. Trimming took 3 bases from V and 6 from J; bases not matched to a gene: 4. The CDR3 runs 15 residues. Germline CDR1 is MNHNS and CDR2 is SASEGT.

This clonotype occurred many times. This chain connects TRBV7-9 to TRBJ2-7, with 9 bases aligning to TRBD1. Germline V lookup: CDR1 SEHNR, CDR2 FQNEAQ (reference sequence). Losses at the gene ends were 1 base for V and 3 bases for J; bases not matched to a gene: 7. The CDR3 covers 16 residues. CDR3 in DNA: TGTGCCAGCAGCTTAGACCCCGGGACAGGGCTCTACGAGCAGTACGTC. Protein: CASSLDPGTGLYEQYV.

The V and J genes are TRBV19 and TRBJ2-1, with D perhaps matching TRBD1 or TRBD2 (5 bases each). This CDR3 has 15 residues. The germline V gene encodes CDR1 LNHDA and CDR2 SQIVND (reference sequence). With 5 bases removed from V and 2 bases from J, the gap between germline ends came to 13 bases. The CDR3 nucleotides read TGTGCCAGTAGTGGGACGACTGCGCCCTACAATGAGCAGTTCTTC. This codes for CASSGTTAPYNEQFF.

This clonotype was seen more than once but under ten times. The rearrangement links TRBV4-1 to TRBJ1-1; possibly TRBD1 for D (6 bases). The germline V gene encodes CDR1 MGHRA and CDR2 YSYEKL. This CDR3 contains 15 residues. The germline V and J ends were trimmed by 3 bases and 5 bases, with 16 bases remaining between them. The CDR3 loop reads CASSQGESRGTEAFF. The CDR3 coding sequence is TGCGCCAGCAGCCAGGGGGAGTCGAGGGGGACTGAAGCTTTCTTT.

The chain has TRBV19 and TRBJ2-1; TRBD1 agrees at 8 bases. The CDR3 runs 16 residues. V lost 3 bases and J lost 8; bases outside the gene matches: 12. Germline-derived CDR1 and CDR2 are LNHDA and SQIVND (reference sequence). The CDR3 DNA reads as TGTGCCAGTAGTATTCTTCCACAGGGGGATCATGATGAGCAGTTCTTC. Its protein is CASSILPQGDHDEQFF.

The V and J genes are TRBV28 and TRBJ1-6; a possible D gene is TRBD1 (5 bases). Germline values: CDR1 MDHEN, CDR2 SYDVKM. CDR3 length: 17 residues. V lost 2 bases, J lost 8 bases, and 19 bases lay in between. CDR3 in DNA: TGTGCCAGCAGTTTAACAGACGGGACTGGGCGGGATTCACCCCTCCACTTT. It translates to CASSLTDGTGRDSPLHF.

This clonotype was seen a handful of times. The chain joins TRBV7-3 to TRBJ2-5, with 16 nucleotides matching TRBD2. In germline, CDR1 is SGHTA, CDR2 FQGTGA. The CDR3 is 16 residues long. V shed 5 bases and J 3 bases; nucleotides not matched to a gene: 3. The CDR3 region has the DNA TGTGCCAGCAGCCCCGGGACTAGCGGGGGGGAAGAGACCCAGTACTTC. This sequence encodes CASSPGTSGGEETQYF.

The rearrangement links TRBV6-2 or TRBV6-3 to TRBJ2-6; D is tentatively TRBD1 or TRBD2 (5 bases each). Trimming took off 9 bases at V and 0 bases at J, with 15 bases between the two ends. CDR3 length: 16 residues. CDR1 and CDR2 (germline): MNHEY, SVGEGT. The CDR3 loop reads CASAPGRSSGANVLTF. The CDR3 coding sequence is TGTGCCAGTGCACCGGGACGGAGCTCTGGGGCCAACGTCCTGACTTTC.

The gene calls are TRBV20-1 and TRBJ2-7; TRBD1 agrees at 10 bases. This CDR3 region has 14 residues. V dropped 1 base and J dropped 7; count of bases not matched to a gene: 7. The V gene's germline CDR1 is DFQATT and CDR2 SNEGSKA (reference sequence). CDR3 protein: CSARVPDRGREQYF. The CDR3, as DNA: TGCAGTGCTAGAGTTCCGGACAGGGGGAGAGAGCAGTACTTC.

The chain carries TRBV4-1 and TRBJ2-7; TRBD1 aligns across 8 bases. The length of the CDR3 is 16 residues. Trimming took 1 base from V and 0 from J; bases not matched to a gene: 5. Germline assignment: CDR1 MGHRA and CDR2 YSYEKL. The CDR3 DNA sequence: TGCGCCAGCAGCCAAGCCCTCGGGACAGGCTCCTACGAGCAGTACTTC. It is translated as CASSQALGTGSYEQYF.

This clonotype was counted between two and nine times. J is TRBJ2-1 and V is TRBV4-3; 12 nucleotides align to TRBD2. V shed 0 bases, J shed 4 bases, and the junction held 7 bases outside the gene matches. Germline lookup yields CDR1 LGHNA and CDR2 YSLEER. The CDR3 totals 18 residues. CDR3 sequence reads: CASSQEAPTSGRYNEQFF. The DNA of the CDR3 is TGCGCCAGCAGCCAAGAGGCCCCGACTAGCGGGAGATACAATGAGCAGTTCTTC.

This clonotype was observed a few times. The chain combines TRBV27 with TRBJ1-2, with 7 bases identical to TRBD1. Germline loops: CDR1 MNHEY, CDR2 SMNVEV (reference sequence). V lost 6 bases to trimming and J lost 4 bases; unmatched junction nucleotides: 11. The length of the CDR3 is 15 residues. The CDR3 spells CASSSTGDGIYGYTF. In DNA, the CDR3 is TGTGCCAGCAGCTCTACAGGGGACGGTATCTATGGCTACACCTTC.

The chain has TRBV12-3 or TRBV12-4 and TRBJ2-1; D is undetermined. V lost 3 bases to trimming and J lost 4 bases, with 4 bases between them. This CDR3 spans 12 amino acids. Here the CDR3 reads CASSFSYNEQFF. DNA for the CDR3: TGTGCCAGCAGTTTTTCGTACAATGAGCAGTTCTTC.

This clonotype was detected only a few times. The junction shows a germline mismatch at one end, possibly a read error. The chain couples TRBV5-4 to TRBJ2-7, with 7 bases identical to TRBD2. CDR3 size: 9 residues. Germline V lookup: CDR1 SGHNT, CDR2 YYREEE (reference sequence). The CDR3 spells CASTRTRNF. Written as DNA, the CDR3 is TGTGCCAGCACCAGGACTAGGAACTTC.

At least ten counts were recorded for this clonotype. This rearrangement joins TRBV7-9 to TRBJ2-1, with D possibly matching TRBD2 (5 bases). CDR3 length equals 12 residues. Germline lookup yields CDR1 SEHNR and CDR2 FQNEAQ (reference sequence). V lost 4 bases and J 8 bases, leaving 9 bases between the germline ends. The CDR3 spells CASSYSGDEQFF. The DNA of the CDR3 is TGTGCCAGCAGCTACTCCGGGGATGAGCAGTTCTTC. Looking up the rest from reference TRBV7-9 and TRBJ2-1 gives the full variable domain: DTGVSQNPRHKITKRGQNVTFRCDPISEHNRLYWYRQTLGQGPEFLTYFQNEAQLEKSRLLSDRFSAERPKGSFSTLEIQRTEQGDSAMYLCASSYSGDEQFFGPGTRLTVL.